In its sample, the clone carrying this TCR beta chain was seen once. Unsorted cryopreserved PBMC were sequenced, averaging roughly 100,000 T cells per clinical donor. The record originates from a study of T cells in tuberculosis. At the level of the study: A South African cohort included IGRA-negative adolescents, latently infected IGRA-positive adolescents and adults with active tuberculosis.

This CDR3 has 12 amino acids. The germline V and J ends were trimmed by 2 bases and 4 bases, with 5 bases remaining between them. Germline CDR1 reads MNHNS; CDR2 reads SASEGT. Sequenced by immunoSEQ multiplex PCR; TCRdb stores in-frame clones only, minus some. There are about 24,000 clones in the sample; around 95% occur only once, and 9.4% lies in the top ten. The receptor comes from a donor aged 10 to 29 with latent tuberculosis or without tuberculosis infection. The specimen sequenced was PBMCs. The chain links TRBV6-1 to TRBJ1-1; D is undetermined. The CDR3 sequence: CASSEYSTEAFF. CDR3 DNA sequence: TGTGCCAGCAGTGAATATAGCACTGAAGCTTTCTTT.